This TCR beta chain was obtained from a study of CD8+CD57+ T cells in acquired aplastic anemia. The CDR3 runs to 14 residues. From germline, CDR1 is SQVTM and CDR2 ANQGSEA. This clonotype showed up many times. Its antigen is as yet unknown. Relative to the germline gene, one junction end is altered; a read error may explain this. Notes on the study in general: Patients and controls turned out to have twenty-nine CD8+ CDR3 sequences in common. Any difference that existed in CD8+ Simpson's diversity between patients and controls was not significant.

Genomic DNA, the template, was used for profiling of the TCR beta VDJ and CDR3. TCRdb re-derived calls from the reads in MiXCR, one entry per CDR3 protein. The sample yields around 500,000 distinct CDR3 sequences, roughly 34% seen once. Only patients with CD8+CD57+ cell expansion on flow cytometry were chosen for sequencing. Blood was sampled before the patients had received any therapy. This rearrangement joins TRBV29-1 to TRBJ1-1, with D hard to call. The sample was sorted CD4+, CD8+, or CD8+CD57+ T cells (not recorded which) from PBMCs. This receptor was obtained from a human donor with aplastic anemia. CDR3 amino acids: CSVDSGVGNTKAFF. CDR3 coding DNA: TGCAGCGTTGACAGTGGTGTGGGTAACACTAAAGCTTTCTTT.